These T cell receptor beta chains were read from a single sample in a study of T-cell memory formation after mild COVID-19. MiXCR was run by TCRdb on the 5' RACE reads, yielding one entry per CDR3 protein. The table lists 300,000 to 350,000 distinct CDR3 sequences, around 15% of them singletons. What was sequenced was PBMCs or a T cell subset sorted from them (not recorded which). These receptors were collected from a man aged 18 to 30 who had mild COVID-19 (a few samples of this study predate the infection). Cell type and time point are not known. CDR3s include the opening cysteine and the closing phenylalanine or tryptophan. Each record gives: CDR3 length, D gene, V gene, clone size, J gene, CDR3 protein, CDR3 DNA. D genes are given only for firm matches. Part of the rows lack a size; the others show once, few, many or a class for expanded clones.

14	-	TRBV7-9	-	TRBJ2-3	CASSPRAGQNTQYF	TGTGCCAGCAGCCCCAGGGCCGGGCAAAATACGCAGTATTTT
12	-	TRBV30	-	TRBJ2-7	CACQDTIYEQYF	TGTGCCTGCCAGGACACCATCTACGAGCAGTACTTC
15	TRBD2	TRBV11-2	-	TRBJ2-1	CASRQLAGTWDEQFF	TGTGCCAGCAGACAGTTAGCGGGGACGTGGGACGAGCAGTTCTTC
11	-	TRBV20-1	-	TRBJ1-2	CSAVNRDGYTF	TGCAGTGCTGTAAACAGGGATGGCTACACCTTC
13	-	TRBV4-1	few	TRBJ2-4	CASSQGQTDIQYF	TGCGCCAGCAGCCAAGGTCAGACAGACATTCAGTACTTC
17	-	TRBV12-3/TRBV12-4	few	TRBJ1-5	CASSFSASVLLYQPQHF	TGTGCCAGCAGTTTCTCCGCCAGCGTCCTACTGTATCAGCCCCAGCATTTT
13	-	TRBV7-2	many	TRBJ2-3	CASSPIRTDTQYF	TGTGCCAGCAGCCCCATCCGCACAGATACGCAGTATTTT
14	-	TRBV20-1	few	TRBJ2-7	CSAWKGGAFDEQYF	TGCAGTGCTTGGAAAGGGGGGGCGTTCGACGAGCAGTACTTC
14	-	TRBV7-9	-	TRBJ1-2	CASSFHDNNYGYTF	TGTGCCAGCAGCTTCCACGACAATAACTATGGCTACACCTTC
16	-	TRBV7-3	few	TRBJ2-1	CASSLLGRGQHNEQFF	TGTGCCAGCAGCTTACTCGGCAGGGGCCAACACAATGAGCAGTTCTTC
14	TRBD1	TRBV2	-	TRBJ1-1	CASRPGQLNTEAFF	TGTGCCAGCAGGCCGGGACAGTTGAACACTGAAGCTTTCTTT
16	-	TRBV7-2	-	TRBJ1-6	CASSLVPGGNNSPLHF	TGTGCCAGCAGCTTAGTGCCTGGGGGGAATAATTCACCCCTCCACTTT
13	-	TRBV24-1	few	TRBJ1-5	CATSDSRGIPQHF	TGTGCCACCAGTGATTCCCGGGGTATACCCCAGCATTTT
14	-	TRBV6-6	-	TRBJ2-5	CASSYNGGGETQYF	TGTGCCAGCAGTTACAACGGGGGCGGGGAGACCCAGTACTTC
13	-	TRBV28	many	TRBJ1-6	CASSLTRHSPLHF	TGTGCCAGCAGTTTAACCAGGCATTCACCCCTCCACTTT
14	TRBD1	TRBV12-3/TRBV12-4	-	TRBJ2-7	CASSPGQDSYEQYF	TGTGCCAGCAGCCCGGGACAGGACTCCTACGAGCAGTACTTC
14	-	TRBV6-1	few	TRBJ2-5	CASSENLPGGNQYF	TGTGCCAGCAGTGAGAACTTACCCGGAGGAAACCAGTACTTC